The clone carrying this TCR beta chain was recorded a few times. This PCR relied on a set of 60 Vbeta primers and 13 Jbeta primers. Only in-frame clones appear in the TCRdb table, and some are missing; sequencing was by immunoSEQ multiplex PCR. This table has about 230,000 clones, just over 75% appearing once. This sample was included in a study of cytomegalovirus exposure and HLA in healthy donors. The germline CDR1 and CDR2 sequences are ENHRY and SYGVKD. Trimming stripped 6 bases from V and 3 bases from J, with 11 bases between. CDR3 length: 13 amino acids. The clonotype originates from a woman aged 55-69 years in good health and CMV-seropositive. Sequenced material: PBMCs. V gene TRBV10-3 combines with J gene TRBJ1-2; TRBD1 might be the D (5 bases). The CDR3 region is CAISPAGDYGYTF. CDR3 DNA: TGTGCCATCAGCCCCGCGGGGGACTATGGCTACACCTTC.